Below are 3 T cell receptor beta chains sequenced from a single sample in a study of cytomegalovirus exposure and HLA in healthy donors. The PCR was carried out with 60 Vbeta primers and 13 Jbeta primers. The method was immunoSEQ multiplex PCR; TCRdb's version includes in-frame clones alone and lacks a portion of them. Altogether about 180,000 clones are present, about 77% being singletons, with the ten largest covering about 2.5%. Sequencing input: PBMCs. The receptors were sampled from a woman in her 30s in good health and CMV-seropositive.

The chain combines TRBV7-9 with TRBJ2-1; 8 bases fit TRBD1. Looked up from germline, CDR1 is SEHNR and CDR2 is FQNEAQ (reference sequence). With 5 bases clipped from V and 10 bases from J, the junction kept 7 bases outside the gene matches. The CDR3 consists of 13 residues. CDR3 coding DNA: TGTGCCAGCAGCCCTACAGGGGGACTCGAGCAGTTCTTC. Its protein product is CASSPTGGLEQFF.

V is TRBV4-1 and J is TRBJ2-1; tentatively, D is TRBD1 (5 bases). The CDR3 loop spans 16 amino acids. CDR1 is MGHRA and CDR2 is YSYEKL in the germline V gene. Trimming cost V 0 bases and J 7 bases, with 16 bases left between them. The CDR3 nucleotides are TGCGCCAGCAGCCAAGATCCCCCCCCCAGGGTGAATGAGCAGTTCTTC. Translation gives CASSQDPPPRVNEQFF.

The V and J genes are TRBV7-9 and TRBJ2-1; D possibly corresponds to TRBD2 (6 bases). The CDR3 consists of 17 residues. V shed 8 bases and J shed 8 bases, with 28 bases lying between them. Germline V gene lookup returns CDR1 SEHNR and CDR2 FQNEAQ (reference sequence). DNA for the CDR3: TGTGCCAGCGTGCGGGCTTTGGGGGGAGTAGCGTCTTATGAGCAGTTCTTC. Protein sequence: CASVRALGGVASYEQFF. The whole variable domain, filled in from reference TRBV7-9 and TRBJ2-1, reads DTGVSQNPRHKITKRGQNVTFRCDPISEHNRLYWYRQTLGQGPEFLTYFQNEAQLEKSRLLSDRFSAERPKGSFSTLEIQRTEQGDSAMYLCASVRALGGVASYEQFFGPGTRLTVL.